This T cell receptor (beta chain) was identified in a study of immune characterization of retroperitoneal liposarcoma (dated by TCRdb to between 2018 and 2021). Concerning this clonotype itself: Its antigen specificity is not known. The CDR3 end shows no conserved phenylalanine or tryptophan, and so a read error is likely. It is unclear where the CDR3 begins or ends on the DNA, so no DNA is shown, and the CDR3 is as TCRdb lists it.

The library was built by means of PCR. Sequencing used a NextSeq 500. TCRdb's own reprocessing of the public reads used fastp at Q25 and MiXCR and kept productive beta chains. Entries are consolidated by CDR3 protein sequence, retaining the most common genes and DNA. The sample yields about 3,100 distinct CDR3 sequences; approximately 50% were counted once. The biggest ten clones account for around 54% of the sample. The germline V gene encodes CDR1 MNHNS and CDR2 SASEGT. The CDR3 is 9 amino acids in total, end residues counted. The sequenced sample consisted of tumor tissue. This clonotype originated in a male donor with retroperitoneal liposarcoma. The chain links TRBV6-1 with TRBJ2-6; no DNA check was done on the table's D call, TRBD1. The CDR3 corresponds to CASSEVRGL.